The text below deals with one T cell receptor (beta chain). Antigen: not known. Method: immunoSEQ multiplex PCR; TCRdb's copy keeps in-frame clones and lacks some. This sample has roughly 100,000 clones, with 60% to 85% found just once. The data originate from a study of Ad26.COV2.S vaccination and SARS-CoV-2 variants. Notes on the study in general: Comparability of non-spike TCR breadth was observed across vaccine and placebo recipients. There was a possibility that the TCR breadth and depth analyses underestimated total T cell responses.

The sample consisted of peripheral blood, taken after recovery from COVID-19. The clonotype was recovered from a human donor who had recovered from COVID-19.

The CDR3 nucleotides read TGCGCCAGCAGCCTCGGTTTTGAGGAATGGACTGGGGCCAACGTCCTGACTTTC. Amino acids: CASSLGFEEWTGANVLTF. V is TRBV5-1 and J is TRBJ2-6; D unresolved. CDR1 is SGHRS and CDR2 is YFSETQ in the germline V gene. The V end was cut by 4 bases, the J end by 2 bases, with 19 bases between. This CDR3 spans 18 amino acids.